The clone carrying this T cell receptor (beta chain) was observed a handful of times. Its cognate antigen is unknown. The sample comes from a study of T-cell memory formation after mild COVID-19. About the study: TCR clusters were mostly donor specific.

TCRdb itself ran the 5' RACE reads through MiXCR, one entry per CDR3 protein. Among about 90,000 distinct CDR3 sequences, about 14% were seen once, and the ten largest hold 39%. With 4 bases removed from V and 1 base from J, the gap between germline ends came to 10 bases. Germline CDR1 and CDR2: LGHNA and YNFKEQ. The CDR3 is made up of 14 amino acids. Study-wide results and caveats: Clonal second-wave expansions that peaked on day 37 had unconfirmed SARS-CoV-2 specificity.

The gene calls are TRBV4-2 and TRBJ1-1; D unclear. This receptor was identified in a man aged 18 to 30 who had mild COVID-19 (a few samples of this study predate the infection). Cell type and time point are not known. Sequenced sample: PBMCs or a T cell subset sorted from them (not recorded which). The CDR3 DNA sequence: TGTGCCAGCAGCCTTACCGGGTCGAACACTGAAGCTTTCTTT. It encodes CASSLTGSNTEAFF.